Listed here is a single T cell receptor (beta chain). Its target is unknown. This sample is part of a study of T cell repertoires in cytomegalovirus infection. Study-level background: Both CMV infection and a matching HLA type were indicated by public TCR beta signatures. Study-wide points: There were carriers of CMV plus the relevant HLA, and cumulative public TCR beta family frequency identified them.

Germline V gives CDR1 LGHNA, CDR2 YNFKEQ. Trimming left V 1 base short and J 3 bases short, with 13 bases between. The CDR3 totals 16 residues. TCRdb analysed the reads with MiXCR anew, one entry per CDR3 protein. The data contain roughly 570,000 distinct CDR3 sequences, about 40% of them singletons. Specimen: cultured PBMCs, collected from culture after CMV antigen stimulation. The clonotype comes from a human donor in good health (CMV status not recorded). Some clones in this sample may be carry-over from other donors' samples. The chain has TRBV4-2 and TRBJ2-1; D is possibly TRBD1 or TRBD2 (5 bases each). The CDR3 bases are TGTGCCAGCAGCCAAGGGGACCGGGCCCTCTACAATGAGCAGTTCTTC. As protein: CASSQGDRALYNEQFF.